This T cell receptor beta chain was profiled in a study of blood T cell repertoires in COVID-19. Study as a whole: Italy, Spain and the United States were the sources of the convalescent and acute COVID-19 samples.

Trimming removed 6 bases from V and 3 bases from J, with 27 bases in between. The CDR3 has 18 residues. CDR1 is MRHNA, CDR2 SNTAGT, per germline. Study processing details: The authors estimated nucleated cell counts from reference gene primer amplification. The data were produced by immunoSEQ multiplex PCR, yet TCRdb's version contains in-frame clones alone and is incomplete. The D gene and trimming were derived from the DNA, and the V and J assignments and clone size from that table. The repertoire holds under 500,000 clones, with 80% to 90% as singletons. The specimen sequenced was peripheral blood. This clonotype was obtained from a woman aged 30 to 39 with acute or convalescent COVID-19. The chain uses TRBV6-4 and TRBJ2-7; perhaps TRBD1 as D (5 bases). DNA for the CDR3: TGTGCCAGCAGCGAGGACAAAGGCGGCCCAATTATACACTACGAGCAGTACTTC. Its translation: CASSEDKGGPIIHYEQYF.